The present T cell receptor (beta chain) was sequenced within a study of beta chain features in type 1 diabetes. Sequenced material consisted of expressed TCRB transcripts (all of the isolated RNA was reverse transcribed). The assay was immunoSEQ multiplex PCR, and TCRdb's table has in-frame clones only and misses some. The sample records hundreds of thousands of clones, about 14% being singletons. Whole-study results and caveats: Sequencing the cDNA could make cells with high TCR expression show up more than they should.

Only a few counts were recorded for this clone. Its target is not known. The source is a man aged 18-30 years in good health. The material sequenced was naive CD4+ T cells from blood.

The CDR3 nucleotides are TGTGCCAGCTTTGCAGCAGGATTAGCCAAAAACATTCAGTACTTC. Translated, it gives CASFAAGLAKNIQYF. The rearrangement joins TRBV6-1 to TRBJ2-4; D uncertain. V shed 8 bases and J shed 0 bases, with 14 bases lying between them. In germline, CDR1 is MNHNS, CDR2 SASEGT. The CDR3 loop spans 15 amino acids.